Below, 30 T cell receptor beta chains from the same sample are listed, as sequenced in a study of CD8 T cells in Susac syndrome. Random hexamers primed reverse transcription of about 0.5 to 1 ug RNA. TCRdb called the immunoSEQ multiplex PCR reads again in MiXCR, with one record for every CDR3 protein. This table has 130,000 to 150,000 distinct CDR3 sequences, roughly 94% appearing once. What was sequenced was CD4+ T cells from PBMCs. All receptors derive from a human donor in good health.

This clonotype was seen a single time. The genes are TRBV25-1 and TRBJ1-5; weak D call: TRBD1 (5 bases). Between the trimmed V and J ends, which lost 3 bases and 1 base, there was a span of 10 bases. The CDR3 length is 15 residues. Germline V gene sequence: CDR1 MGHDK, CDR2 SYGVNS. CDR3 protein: CASSEHGGSNQPQHF. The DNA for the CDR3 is TGTGCCAGCAGTGAGCACGGGGGAAGCAATCAGCCCCAGCATTTT.

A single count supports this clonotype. CDR3 nucleotides: TGTGCCAGCAGCCAAGATAGGACTAGCGGGAGTTATGATGAGCAGTTCTTC. Amino acid sequence: CASSQDRTSGSYDEQFF. This chain links TRBV3-1 with TRBJ2-1, with 13 bases lining up with TRBD2. The CDR3 is made up of 17 amino acids. CDR1 LGHDT and CDR2 YNNKEL come from the germline V gene (reference sequence). V shed 0 bases and J 8 bases; nucleotides not matched to a gene: 7.

The CDR3 spells CASSPLEREGLDQYF. The CDR3 DNA reads as TGTGCCAGCTCACCCCTCGAGCGGGAGGGCCTAGACCAGTACTTC. V and J are TRBV18 and TRBJ2-5; 10 bases map to TRBD2. V gave up 3 bases and J gave up 10 bases; unmatched junction bases: 11. Germline CDR1 and CDR2: KGHSH and LQKENI. The CDR3 sequence is 15 residues long.

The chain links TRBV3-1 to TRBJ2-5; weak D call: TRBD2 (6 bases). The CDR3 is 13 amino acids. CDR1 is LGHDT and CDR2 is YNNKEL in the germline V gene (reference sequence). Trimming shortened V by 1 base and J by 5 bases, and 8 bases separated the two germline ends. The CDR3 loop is CASSQGRGETQYF. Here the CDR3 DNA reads TGTGCCAGCAGCCAAGGCCGGGGGGAGACCCAGTACTTC.

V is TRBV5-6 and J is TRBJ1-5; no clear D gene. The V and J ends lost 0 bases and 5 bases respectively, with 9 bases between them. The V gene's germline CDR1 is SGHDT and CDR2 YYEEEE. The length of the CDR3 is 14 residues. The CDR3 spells CASSLVGSDQPQHF. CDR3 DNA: TGTGCCAGCAGCTTGGTAGGGTCAGATCAGCCCCAGCATTTT.

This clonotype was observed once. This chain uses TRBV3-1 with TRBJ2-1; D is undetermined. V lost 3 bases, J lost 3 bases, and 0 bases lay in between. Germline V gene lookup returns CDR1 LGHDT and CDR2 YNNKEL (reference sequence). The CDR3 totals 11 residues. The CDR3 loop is CASSHYNEQFF. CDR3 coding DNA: TGTGCCAGCAGCCACTACAATGAGCAGTTCTTC.

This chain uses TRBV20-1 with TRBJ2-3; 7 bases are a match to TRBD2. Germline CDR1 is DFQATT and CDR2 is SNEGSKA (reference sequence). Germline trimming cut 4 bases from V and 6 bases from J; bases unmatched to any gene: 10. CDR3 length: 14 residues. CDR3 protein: CSATTGALADTQYF. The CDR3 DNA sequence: TGCAGTGCTACTACCGGGGCACTAGCGGATACGCAGTATTTT.

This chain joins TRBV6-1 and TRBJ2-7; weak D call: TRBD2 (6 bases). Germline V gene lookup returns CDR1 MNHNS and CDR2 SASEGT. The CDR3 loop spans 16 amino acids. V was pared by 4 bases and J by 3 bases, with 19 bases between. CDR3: CASSAYRDLRIYEQYF. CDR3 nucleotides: TGTGCCAGCAGTGCCTACCGGGACTTAAGAATCTACGAGCAGTACTTC.

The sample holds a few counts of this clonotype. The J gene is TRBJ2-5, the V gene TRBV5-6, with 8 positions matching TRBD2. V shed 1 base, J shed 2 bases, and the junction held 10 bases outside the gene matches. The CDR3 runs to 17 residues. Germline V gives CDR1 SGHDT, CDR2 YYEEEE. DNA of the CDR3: TGTGCCAGCAGCTTGATGGGTCCGGGCGGGAGGCAAGAGACCCAGTACTTC. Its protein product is CASSLMGPGGRQETQYF. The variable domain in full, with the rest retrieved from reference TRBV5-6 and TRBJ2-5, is DAGVTQSPTHLIKTRGQQVTLRCSPKSGHDTVSWYQQALGQGPQFIFQYYEEEERQRGNFPDRFSGHQFPNYSSELNVNALLLGDSALYLCASSLMGPGGRQETQYFGPGTRLLVL.

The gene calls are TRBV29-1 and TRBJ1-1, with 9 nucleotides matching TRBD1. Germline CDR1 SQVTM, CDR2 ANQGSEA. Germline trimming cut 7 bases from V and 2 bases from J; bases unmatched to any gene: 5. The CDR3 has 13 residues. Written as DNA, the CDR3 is TGCAGCGCTGGACAGGGGACTAACACTGAAGCTTTCTTT. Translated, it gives CSAGQGTNTEAFF.

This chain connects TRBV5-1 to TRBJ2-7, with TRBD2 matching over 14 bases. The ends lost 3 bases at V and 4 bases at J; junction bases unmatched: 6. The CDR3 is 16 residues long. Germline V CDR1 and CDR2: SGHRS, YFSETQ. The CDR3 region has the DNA TGCGCCAGCAGCTCCCGACTAGCGGGAGGGCCATACGAGCAGTACTTC. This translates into CASSSRLAGGPYEQYF.

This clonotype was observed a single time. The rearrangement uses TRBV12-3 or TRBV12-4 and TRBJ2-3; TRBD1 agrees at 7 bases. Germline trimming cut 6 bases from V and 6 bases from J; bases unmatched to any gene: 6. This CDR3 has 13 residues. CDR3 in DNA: TGTGCCAGCAGCTTCGACAGGGTTGATACGCAGTATTTT. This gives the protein CASSFDRVDTQYF.

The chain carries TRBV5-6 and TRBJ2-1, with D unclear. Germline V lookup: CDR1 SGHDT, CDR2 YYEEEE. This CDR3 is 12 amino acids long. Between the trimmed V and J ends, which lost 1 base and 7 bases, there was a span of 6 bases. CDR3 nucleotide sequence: TGTGCCAGCAGCTTGACGCCGAATGAGCAGTTCTTC. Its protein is CASSLTPNEQFF. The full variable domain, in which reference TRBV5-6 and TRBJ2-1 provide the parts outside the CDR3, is DAGVTQSPTHLIKTRGQQVTLRCSPKSGHDTVSWYQQALGQGPQFIFQYYEEEERQRGNFPDRFSGHQFPNYSSELNVNALLLGDSALYLCASSLTPNEQFFGPGTRLTVL.

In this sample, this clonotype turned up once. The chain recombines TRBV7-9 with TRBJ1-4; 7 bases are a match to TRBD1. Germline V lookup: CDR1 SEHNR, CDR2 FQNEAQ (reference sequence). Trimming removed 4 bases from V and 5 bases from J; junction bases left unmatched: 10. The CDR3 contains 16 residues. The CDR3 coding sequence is TGTGCCAGCAGCTCTAGGATTGGCAGGGGGAATGAAAAACTGTTTTTT. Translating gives CASSSRIGRGNEKLFF.

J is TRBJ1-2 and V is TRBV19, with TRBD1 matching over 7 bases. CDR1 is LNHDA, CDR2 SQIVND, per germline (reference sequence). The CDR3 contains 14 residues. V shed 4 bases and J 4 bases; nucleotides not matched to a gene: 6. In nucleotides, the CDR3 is TGTGCCAGTAGTAGTCGACAGGGTATCTATGGCTACACCTTC. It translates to CASSSRQGIYGYTF.

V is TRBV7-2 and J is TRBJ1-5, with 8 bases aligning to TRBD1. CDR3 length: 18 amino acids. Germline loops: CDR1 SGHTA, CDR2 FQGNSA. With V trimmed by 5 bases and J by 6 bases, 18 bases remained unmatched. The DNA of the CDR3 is TGTGCCAGCAGCCAAATGACAGGGGACCTATTGTCGGGTCAGCCCCAGCATTTT. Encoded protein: CASSQMTGDLLSGQPQHF.

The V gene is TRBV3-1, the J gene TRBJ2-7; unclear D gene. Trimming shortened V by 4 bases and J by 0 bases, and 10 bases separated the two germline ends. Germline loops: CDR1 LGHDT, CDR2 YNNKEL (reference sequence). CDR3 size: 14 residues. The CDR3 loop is CASSLGWASYEQYF. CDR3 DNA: TGTGCCAGCAGCCTCGGATGGGCCTCCTACGAGCAGTACTTC.

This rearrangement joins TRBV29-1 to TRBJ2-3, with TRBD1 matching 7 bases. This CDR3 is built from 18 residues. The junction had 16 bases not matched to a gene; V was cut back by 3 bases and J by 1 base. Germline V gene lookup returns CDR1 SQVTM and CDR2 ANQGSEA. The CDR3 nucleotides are TGCAGCGTTGACACCTTCTTTAGGGCAGGGGGAGGCACAGATACGCAGTATTTT. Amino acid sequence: CSVDTFFRAGGGTDTQYF.

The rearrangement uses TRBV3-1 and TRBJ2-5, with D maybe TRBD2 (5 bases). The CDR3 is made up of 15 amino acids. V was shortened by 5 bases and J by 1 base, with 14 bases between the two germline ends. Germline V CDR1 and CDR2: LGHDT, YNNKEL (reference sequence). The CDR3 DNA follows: TGTGCCAGCAGCTCTAGCTCAAAGACCCAAGAGACCCAGTACTTC. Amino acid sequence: CASSSSSKTQETQYF.

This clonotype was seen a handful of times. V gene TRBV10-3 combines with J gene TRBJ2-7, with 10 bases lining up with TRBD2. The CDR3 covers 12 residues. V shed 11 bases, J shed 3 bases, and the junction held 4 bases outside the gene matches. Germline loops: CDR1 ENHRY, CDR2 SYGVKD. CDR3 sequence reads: CASSSGSYEQYF. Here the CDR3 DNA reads TGTGCCTCATCTAGCGGGAGCTACGAGCAGTACTTC.

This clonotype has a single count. The CDR3 DNA is TGCAGTGCTAGGGGGACGGTATATGGCTACACCTTC. It is translated as CSARGTVYGYTF. V gene TRBV20-1 combines with J gene TRBJ1-2, with D perhaps TRBD1 (5 bases). This CDR3 contains 12 residues. Germline V lookup: CDR1 DFQATT, CDR2 SNEGSKA (reference sequence). Trimming cost V 3 bases and J 5 bases, with 10 bases left between them.

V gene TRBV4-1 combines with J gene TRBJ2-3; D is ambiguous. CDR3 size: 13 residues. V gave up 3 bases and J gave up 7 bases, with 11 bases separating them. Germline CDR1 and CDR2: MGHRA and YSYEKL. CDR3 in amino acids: CASSQLGINTQYF. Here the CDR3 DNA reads TGCGCCAGCAGCCAGCTAGGGATAAATACGCAGTATTTT.

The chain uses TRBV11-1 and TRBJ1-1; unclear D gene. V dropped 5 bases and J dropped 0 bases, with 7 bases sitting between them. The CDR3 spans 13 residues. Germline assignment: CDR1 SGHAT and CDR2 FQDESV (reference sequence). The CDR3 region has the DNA TGTGCCAGCAGCCCCCAGTTGAACACTGAAGCTTTCTTT. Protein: CASSPQLNTEAFF.

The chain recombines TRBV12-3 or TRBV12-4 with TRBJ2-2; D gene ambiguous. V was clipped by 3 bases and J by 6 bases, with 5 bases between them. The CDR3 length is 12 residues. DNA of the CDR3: TGTGCCAGCAGTTTTGGGGCCGGGGAGCTGTTTTTT. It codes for CASSFGAGELFF.

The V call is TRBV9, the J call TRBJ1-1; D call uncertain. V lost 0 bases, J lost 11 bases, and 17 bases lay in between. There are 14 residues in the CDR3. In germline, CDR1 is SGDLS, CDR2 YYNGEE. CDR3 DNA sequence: TGTGCCAGCAGCGTAGGCGACGGCCCCCAAGGGGCTTTCTTT. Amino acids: CASSVGDGPQGAFF. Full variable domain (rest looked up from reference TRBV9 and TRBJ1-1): DSGVTQTPKHLITATGQRVTLRCSPRSGDLSVYWYQQSLDQGLQFLIQYYNGEERAKGNILERFSAQQFPDLHSELNLSSLELGDSALYFCASSVGDGPQGAFFGQGTRLTVV.

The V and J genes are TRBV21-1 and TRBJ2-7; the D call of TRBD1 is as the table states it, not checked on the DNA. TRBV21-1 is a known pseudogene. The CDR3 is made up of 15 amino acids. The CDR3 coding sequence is TGTGCCAGCAGCACCTGCCGGGACCCTCAATACGAGCAGTACTTC. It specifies CASSTCRDPQYEQYF.

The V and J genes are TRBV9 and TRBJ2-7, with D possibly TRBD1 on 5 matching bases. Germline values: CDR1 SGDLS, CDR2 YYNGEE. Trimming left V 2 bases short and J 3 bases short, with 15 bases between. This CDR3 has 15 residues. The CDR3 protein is CASSVGRQLIYEQYF. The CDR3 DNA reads TGTGCCAGCAGCGTTGGGCGACAGCTCATCTACGAGCAGTACTTC.

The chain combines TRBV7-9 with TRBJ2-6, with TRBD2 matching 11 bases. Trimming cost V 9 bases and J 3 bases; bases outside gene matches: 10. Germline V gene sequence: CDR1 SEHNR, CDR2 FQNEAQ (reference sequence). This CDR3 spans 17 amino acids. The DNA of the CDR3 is TGTGCCAGTCATCCGGGACTAGCGGTTTATGGGGCCAACGTCCTGACTTTC. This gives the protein CASHPGLAVYGANVLTF. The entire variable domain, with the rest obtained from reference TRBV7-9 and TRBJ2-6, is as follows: DTGVSQNPRHKITKRGQNVTFRCDPISEHNRLYWYRQTLGQGPEFLTYFQNEAQLEKSRLLSDRFSAERPKGSFSTLEIQRTEQGDSAMYLCASHPGLAVYGANVLTFGAGSRLTVL.

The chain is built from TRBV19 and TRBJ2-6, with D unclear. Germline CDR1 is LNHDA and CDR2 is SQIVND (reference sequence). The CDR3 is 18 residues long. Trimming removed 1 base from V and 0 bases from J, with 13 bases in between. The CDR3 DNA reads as TGTGCCAGTAGTATAGGGTACCGTACATTCTCTGGGGCCAACGTCCTGACTTTC. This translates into CASSIGYRTFSGANVLTF.

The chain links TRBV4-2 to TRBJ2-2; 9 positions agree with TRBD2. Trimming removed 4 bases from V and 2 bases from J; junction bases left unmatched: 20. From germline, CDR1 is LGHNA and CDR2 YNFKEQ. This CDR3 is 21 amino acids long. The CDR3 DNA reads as TGTGCCAGCAGCCGAGCTATGATGACTAGCGGCCGCTCGACTAACACCGGGGAGCTGTTTTTT. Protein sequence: CASSRAMMTSGRSTNTGELFF.